This T cell receptor (beta chain) was identified during a study of T cell changes during pregnancy in multiple sclerosis. Generated by immunoSEQ multiplex PCR, the TCRdb table keeps only in-frame clones and is missing some. Among roughly 60,000 clones listed, approximately 92% were seen once. This clone was counted a few times. This CDR3 has 11 amino acids. V lost 0 bases, J lost 11 bases, and 10 bases lay in between. Germline CDR1 is GTSNPN and CDR2 is SVGIG (reference sequence). The chain couples TRBV30 to TRBJ1-1; no reliable D call. Specimen: peripheral blood, collected in the second trimester of pregnancy. The source of this sequence is a female donor with multiple sclerosis, enrolled in a pregnancy study. The CDR3 DNA follows: TGTGCCTGGAGTGTACCGGGTAGCGCTTTCTTT. Translation gives CAWSVPGSAFF. Using reference TRBV30 and TRBJ1-1 for the parts outside the CDR3, the full variable domain is SQTIHQWPATLVQPVGSPLSLECTVEGTSNPNLYWYRQAAGRGLQLLFYSVGIGQISSEVPQNLSASRPQDRQFILSSKKLLLSDSGFYLCAWSVPGSAFFGQGTRLTVV.